This entry lists 10 T cell receptor beta chains sequenced from one sample in a study of shared clonotypes between healthy human individuals. Assay: immunoSEQ multiplex PCR; the TCRdb copy retains only in-frame clones and omits some. This table has approximately 2.5 million clones, around 90% appearing once. Material for sequencing was naive CD4+ T cells sorted from blood. Sample subset: CD45RA+ positively selected. The receptors stem from a man younger than 30 in good health.

This clone occurred a few times. This chain uses TRBV2 with TRBJ2-2; D is ambiguous. The ends were cut back, 2 bases at V and 4 bases at J, with 5 bases in the middle. Germline V gene sequence: CDR1 SNHLY, CDR2 FYNNEI. The CDR3 runs 13 residues. CDR3 nucleotide sequence: TGTGCCAGCAGTGAAAGGTTCACCGGGGAGCTGTTTTTT. As protein: CASSERFTGELFF.

The genes are TRBV6-5 and TRBJ2-7; TRBD1 aligns across 8 bases. Germline CDR1 and CDR2: MNHEY and SVGAGI. Unmatched junction bases numbered 8, after V lost 5 bases and J lost 2 bases. This CDR3 contains 15 residues. The CDR3 DNA is TGTGCCAGCAGTGCCATCGGACAGGGCCCCTACGAGCAGTACTTC. Protein product: CASSAIGQGPYEQYF.

A single count supports this clone. This rearrangement joins TRBV18 to TRBJ2-5, with TRBD2 identical over 8 bases. Losses at the gene ends were 2 bases for V and 3 bases for J; bases not matched to a gene: 8. CDR1 is KGHSH, CDR2 LQKENI, per germline. CDR3 length: 16 residues. CDR3 nucleotides: TGTGCCAGCTCACCAAGGCTAGCGGGCTTCGAAGAGACCCAGTACTTC. As protein: CASSPRLAGFEETQYF.

The rearrangement joins TRBV5-1 to TRBJ2-5, with D maybe TRBD2 (6 bases). The germline V and J ends were trimmed by 6 bases and 5 bases, with 20 bases remaining between them. Germline-derived CDR1 and CDR2 are SGHRS and YFSETQ. CDR3 length: 15 residues. For the CDR3, the DNA is TGCGCCAGCAAGGTGGGGGGTACCTCGAGGGAGACCCAGTACTTC. Translating gives CASKVGGTSRETQYF.

A note on this clone: Other DNA sequences in the same sample also yield this CDR3. The chain joins TRBV19 to TRBJ1-1; weak D call: TRBD1 (6 bases). The CDR3 covers 13 residues. In germline, CDR1 is LNHDA, CDR2 SQIVND (reference sequence). The V gene lost 6 bases and the J gene lost 0 bases, with 8 bases spanning the gap. CDR3 in amino acids: CASRDSLNTEAFF. For the CDR3, the DNA is TGTGCCAGTAGGGACAGTTTGAACACTGAAGCTTTCTTT.

The chain carries TRBV18 and TRBJ2-1; 13 bases align to TRBD2. This CDR3 is 17 amino acids long. Germline CDR1 is KGHSH and CDR2 is LQKENI. Trimming cost V 2 bases and J 5 bases; bases outside gene matches: 6. The CDR3: CASSPGLAGEKNNEQFF. CDR3 coding DNA: TGTGCCAGCTCACCAGGACTAGCGGGAGAGAAAAACAATGAGCAGTTCTTC. The full variable domain, in which reference TRBV18 and TRBJ2-1 provide the parts outside the CDR3, is NAGVMQNPRHLVRRRGQEARLRCSPMKGHSHVYWYRQLPEEGLKFMVYLQKENIIDESGMPKERFSAEFPKEGPSILRIQQVVRGDSAAYFCASSPGLAGEKNNEQFFGPGTRLTVL.

The chain combines TRBV7-2 with TRBJ2-2, with D perhaps given as TRBD1 or TRBD2 (5 bases each). Per germline, CDR1 SGHTA and CDR2 FQGNSA. V was trimmed by 1 base and J by 4 bases, leaving 13 bases between them. This CDR3 comprises 16 residues. CDR3: CASSLGGAPGTGELFF. The CDR3 DNA reads as TGTGCCAGCAGCTTAGGAGGGGCCCCTGGCACCGGGGAGCTGTTTTTT.

This rearrangement joins TRBV7-3 to TRBJ2-3; D gene unclear. Deletions cut 1 base from V and 1 base from J, with 9 bases between. The CDR3 covers 15 residues. The germline CDR1 and CDR2 sequences are SGHTA and FQGTGA. CDR3 bases: TGTGCCAGCAGCTTAATGCCGCAGGGCACAGATACGCAGTATTTT. Its translation is CASSLMPQGTDTQYF.

The genes are TRBV5-5 and TRBJ2-5, with D unresolved. The J call is doubtful: the DNA matches TRBJ2-7 better. CDR3 length: 14 residues. Germline loops: CDR1 SGHKS, CDR2 YYEKEE (reference sequence). The CDR3 bases are TGTGCCAGCAGCTTGGGTAGAAATCGCTACGAGCAGTACTTC. Encoded protein: CASSLGRNRYEQYF.

The chain recombines TRBV5-1 with TRBJ2-2; D may match TRBD1 or TRBD2 (6 bases each). The germline CDR1 and CDR2 sequences are SGHRS and YFSETQ. This CDR3 has 13 amino acids. V was clipped by 4 bases and J by 6 bases, with 10 bases between them. CDR3 residues: CASSPGAPGELFF. CDR3 DNA sequence: TGCGCCAGCAGCCCGGGGGCGCCCGGGGAGCTGTTTTTT.